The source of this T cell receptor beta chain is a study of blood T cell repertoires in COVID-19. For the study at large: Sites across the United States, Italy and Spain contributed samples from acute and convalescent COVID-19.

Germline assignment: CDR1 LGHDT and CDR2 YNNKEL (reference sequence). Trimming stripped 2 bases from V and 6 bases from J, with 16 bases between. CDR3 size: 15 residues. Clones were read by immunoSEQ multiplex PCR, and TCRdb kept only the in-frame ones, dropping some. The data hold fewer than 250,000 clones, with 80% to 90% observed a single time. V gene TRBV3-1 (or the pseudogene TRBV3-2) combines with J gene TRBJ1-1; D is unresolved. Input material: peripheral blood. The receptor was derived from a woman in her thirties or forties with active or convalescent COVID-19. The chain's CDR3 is CASSQREVSRAEAFF. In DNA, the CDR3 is TGTGCCAGCAGCCAAAGGGAGGTTTCGAGAGCTGAAGCTTTCTTT.